There are many counts of the clone carrying this T cell receptor beta chain. Its antigen remains unknown. The sample belongs to a study of neurological immune-mediated disorders. From 15-18 subjects, over 170 million TCR-beta sequences were obtained in each sequencing run. TCRdb ran MiXCR on the 5' RACE reads and lists one entry per CDR3 protein. Of tens of thousands of distinct CDR3 sequences listed, less than 5.5% are singletons. This CDR3 contains 15 residues. Trimming shortened V by 0 bases and J by 2 bases, and 11 bases separated the two germline ends. Germline CDR1 is LNHNV and CDR2 is YYDKDF (reference sequence). Study results and limitations: Multiple sclerosis patients had less TCR clonal expansion than even healthy controls, unlike HTLV-1-associated myelopathy. Repertoires from 18 of 34 multiple sclerosis patients grouped phylogenetically into a related-CDR3 cluster, suggesting a possible signature. None of the CDR3 amino acid sequences of expanded clones recurred across subjects, suggesting private repertoires in all groups.

This TCR came from a man between 18 and 29 years old with multiple sclerosis. The chain uses TRBV15 and TRBJ2-7; a weak D match, TRBD1 (5 bases). Sequences were obtained from PBMCs. The CDR3 DNA reads TGTGCCACCAGCAGAGATCTCGACAGCGCCTACGAGCAGTACTTC. This gives the protein CATSRDLDSAYEQYF.